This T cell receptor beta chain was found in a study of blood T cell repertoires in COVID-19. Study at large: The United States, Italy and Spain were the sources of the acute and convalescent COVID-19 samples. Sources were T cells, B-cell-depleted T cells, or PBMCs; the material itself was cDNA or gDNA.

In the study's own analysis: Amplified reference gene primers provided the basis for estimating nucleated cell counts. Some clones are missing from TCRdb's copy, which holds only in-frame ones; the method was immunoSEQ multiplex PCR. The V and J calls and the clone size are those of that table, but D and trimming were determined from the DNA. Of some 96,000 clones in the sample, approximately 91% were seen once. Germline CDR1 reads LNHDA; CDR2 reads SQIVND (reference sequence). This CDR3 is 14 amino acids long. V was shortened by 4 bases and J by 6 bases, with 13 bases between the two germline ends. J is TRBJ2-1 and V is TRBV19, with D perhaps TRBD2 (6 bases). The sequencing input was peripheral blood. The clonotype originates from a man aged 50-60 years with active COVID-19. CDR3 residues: CASSTGLAANEQFF. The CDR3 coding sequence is TGTGCCAGTAGTACGGGACTCGCCGCCAATGAGCAGTTCTTC.